The source of this T cell receptor (beta chain) is a study of T cell repertoires in cytomegalovirus infection. Study details: Matching HLA type and CMV infection were both indicated by public TCR beta signatures.

Findings and caveats of the study: There were HLA-C-restricted CMV-specific TCR beta clonotypes dominating the ex vivo response. Cumulative public TCR beta family frequency identified carriers of CMV plus the relevant HLA.

Per germline, CDR1 SGHTA and CDR2 FQGNSA. This CDR3 spans 15 amino acids. Trimming removed 5 bases from V and 7 bases from J; junction bases left unmatched: 9. A word on this clonotype: What it binds is not known.

TCRdb fed the reads into MiXCR, producing one record per CDR3 protein. The table lists around 71,000 distinct CDR3 sequences, 20% to 25% of them singletons. This clonotype was sampled from a human donor in good health (CMV status not recorded). Some clones in this sample may be carry-over from other donors' samples. The sequences come from CD8+ T cells from cultured PBMCs, collected from culture after CMV antigen stimulation. The chain uses TRBV7-2 and TRBJ1-4; 8 nucleotides line up with TRBD1. The CDR3 is CASSLRTGLGEKLFF. The CDR3 DNA follows: TGTGCCAGCAGCCTGCGGACAGGGCTAGGTGAAAAACTGTTTTTT.